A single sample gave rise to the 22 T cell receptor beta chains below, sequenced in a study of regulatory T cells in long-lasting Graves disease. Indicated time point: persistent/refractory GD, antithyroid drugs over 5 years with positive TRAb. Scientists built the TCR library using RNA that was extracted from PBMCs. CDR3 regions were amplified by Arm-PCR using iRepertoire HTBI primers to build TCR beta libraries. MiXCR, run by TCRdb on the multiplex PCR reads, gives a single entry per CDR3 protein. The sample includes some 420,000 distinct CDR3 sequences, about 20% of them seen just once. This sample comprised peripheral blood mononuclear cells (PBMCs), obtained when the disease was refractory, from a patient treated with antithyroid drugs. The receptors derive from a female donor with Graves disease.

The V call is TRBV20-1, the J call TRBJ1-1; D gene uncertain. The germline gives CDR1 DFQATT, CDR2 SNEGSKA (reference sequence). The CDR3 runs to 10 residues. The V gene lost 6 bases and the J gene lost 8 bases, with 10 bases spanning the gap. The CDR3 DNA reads TGCAGTGCCAGGCGCCAAGAAGCTTTCTTT. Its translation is CSARRQEAFF.

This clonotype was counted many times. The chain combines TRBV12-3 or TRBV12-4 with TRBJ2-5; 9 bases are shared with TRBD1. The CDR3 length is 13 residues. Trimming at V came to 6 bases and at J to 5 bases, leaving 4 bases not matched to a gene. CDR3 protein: CASSTGQGETQYF. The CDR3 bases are TGTGCCAGCAGCACCGGACAGGGGGAGACCCAGTACTTC.

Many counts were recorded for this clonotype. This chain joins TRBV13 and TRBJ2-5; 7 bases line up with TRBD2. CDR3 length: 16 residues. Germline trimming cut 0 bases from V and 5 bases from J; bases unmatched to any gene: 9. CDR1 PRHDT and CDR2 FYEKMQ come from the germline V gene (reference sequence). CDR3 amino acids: CASSLGRGEGGETQYF. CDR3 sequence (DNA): TGTGCCAGCAGCTTAGGCCGAGGGGAGGGAGGGGAGACCCAGTACTTC.

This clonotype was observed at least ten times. The CDR3 spells CASSLSGRGDEQYF. In nucleotides, the CDR3 is TGTGCCAGCAGCTTATCGGGGCGAGGGGACGAGCAGTACTTC. The chain combines TRBV7-2 with TRBJ2-7; D is possibly TRBD1 or TRBD2 (5 bases each). This CDR3 region has 14 residues. The germline V gene has CDR1 SGHTA and CDR2 FQGNSA. The ends were cut back, 2 bases at V and 5 bases at J, with 13 bases in the middle.

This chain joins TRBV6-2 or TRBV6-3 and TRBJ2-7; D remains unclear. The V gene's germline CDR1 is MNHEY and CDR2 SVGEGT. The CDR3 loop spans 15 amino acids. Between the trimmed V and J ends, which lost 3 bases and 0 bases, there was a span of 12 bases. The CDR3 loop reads CASSYRVTNSYEQYF. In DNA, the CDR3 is TGTGCCAGCAGTTATCGGGTTACAAACTCCTACGAGCAGTACTTC.

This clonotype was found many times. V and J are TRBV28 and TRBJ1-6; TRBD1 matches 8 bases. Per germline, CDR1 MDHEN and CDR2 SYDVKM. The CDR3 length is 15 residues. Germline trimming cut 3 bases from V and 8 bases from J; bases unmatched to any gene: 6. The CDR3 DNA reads TGTGCCAGCAGTTTGGGGCAGGGGGCTTATTCACCCCTCCACTTT. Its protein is CASSLGQGAYSPLHF.

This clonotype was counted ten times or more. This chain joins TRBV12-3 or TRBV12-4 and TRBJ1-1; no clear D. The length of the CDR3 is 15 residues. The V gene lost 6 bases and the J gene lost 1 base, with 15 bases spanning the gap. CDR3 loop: CASSLRGRGNTEAFF. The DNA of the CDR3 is TGTGCCAGCAGCCTCCGTGGACGGGGGAACACTGAAGCTTTCTTT.

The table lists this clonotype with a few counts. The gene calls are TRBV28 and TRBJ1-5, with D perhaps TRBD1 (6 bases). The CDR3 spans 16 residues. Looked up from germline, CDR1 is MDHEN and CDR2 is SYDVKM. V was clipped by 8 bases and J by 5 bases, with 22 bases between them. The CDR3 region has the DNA TGTGCCAGCTTAGCACCGACAGGAGGCCCCGATCAGCCCCAGCATTTT. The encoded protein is CASLAPTGGPDQPQHF. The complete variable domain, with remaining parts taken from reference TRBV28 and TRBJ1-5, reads DVKVTQSSRYLVKRTGEKVFLECVQDMDHENMFWYRQDPGLGLRLIYFSYDVKMKEKGDIPEGYSVSREKKERFSLILESASTNQTSMYLCASLAPTGGPDQPQHFGDGTRLSIL.

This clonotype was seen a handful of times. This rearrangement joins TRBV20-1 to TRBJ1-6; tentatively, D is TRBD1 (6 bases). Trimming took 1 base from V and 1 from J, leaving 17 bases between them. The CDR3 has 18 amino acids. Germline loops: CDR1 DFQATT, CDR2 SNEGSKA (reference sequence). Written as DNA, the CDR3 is TGCAGTGCTAGAGTTCCCGGGGGGCGAGGGTCCTATAATTCACCCCTCCACTTT. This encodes CSARVPGGRGSYNSPLHF.

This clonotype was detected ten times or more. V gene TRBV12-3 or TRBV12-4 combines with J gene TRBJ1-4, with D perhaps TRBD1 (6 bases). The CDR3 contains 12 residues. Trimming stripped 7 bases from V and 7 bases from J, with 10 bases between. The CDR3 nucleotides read TGTGCCAGCACCCCACAGGGTGAAAAACTGTTTTTT. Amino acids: CASTPQGEKLFF.

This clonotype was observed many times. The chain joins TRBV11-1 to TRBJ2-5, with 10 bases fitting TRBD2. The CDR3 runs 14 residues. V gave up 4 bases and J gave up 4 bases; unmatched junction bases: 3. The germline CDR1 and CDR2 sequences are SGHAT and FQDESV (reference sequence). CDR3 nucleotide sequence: TGTGCCAGCAGCTCAGGGACTAGCGTAGAGACCCAGTACTTC. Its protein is CASSSGTSVETQYF.

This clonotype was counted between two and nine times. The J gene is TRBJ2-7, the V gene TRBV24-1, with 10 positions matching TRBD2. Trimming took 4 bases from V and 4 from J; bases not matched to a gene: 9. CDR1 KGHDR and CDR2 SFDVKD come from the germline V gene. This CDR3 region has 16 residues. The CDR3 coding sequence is TGTGCCACCAGTGACCGGACCGGGACTAGCGTTTACGAGCAGTACTTC. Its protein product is CATSDRTGTSVYEQYF.

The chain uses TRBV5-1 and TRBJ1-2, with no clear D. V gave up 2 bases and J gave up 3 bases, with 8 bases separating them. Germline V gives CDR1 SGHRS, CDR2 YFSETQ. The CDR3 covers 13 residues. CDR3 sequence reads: CASSFGPDYGYTF. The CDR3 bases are TGCGCCAGCAGCTTCGGGCCGGACTATGGCTACACCTTC.

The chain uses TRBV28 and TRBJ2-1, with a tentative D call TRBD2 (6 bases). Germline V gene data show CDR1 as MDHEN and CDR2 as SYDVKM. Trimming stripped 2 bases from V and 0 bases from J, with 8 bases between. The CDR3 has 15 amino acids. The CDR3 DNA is TGTGCCAGCAGTTTACCCGGGAGCTCCTACAATGAGCAGTTCTTC. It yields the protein CASSLPGSSYNEQFF.

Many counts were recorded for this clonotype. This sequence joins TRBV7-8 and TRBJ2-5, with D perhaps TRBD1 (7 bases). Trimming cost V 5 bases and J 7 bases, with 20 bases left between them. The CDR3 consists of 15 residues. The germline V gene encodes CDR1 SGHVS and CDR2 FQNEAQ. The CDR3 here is CASSPNPGTAGTQYF. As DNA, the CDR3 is TGTGCCAGCAGCCCTAACCCGGGGACAGCGGGGACCCAGTACTTC.

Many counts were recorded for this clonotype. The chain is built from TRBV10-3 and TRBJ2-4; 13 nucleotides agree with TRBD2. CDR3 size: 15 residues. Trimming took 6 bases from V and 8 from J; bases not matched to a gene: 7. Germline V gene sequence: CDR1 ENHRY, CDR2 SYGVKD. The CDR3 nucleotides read TGTGCCATCAGAGACGGACTAGCGGGAGTAGACATTCAGTACTTC. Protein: CAIRDGLAGVDIQYF.

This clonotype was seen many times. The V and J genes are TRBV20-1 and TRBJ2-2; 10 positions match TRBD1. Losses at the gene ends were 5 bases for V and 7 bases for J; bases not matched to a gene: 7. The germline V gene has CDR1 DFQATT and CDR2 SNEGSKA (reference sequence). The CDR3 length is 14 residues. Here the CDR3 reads CSAPGQGSYGELFF. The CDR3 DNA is TGCAGTGCTCCGGGACAGGGGTCTTACGGGGAGCTGTTTTTT.

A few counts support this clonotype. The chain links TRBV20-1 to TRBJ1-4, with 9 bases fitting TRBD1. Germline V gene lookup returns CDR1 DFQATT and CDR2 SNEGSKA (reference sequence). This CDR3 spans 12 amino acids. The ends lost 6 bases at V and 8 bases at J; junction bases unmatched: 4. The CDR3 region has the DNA TGCAGTGCCCGAGGACAGGGGGAAAAACTGTTTTTT. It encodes CSARGQGEKLFF.

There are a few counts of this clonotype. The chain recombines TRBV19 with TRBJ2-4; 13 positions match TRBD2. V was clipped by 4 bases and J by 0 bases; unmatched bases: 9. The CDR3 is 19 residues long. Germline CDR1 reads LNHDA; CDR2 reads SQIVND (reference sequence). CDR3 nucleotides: TGTGCCAGTAGTACCCGACTAGCGGGAGGCCAGCTAGCCAAAAACATTCAGTACTTC. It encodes CASSTRLAGGQLAKNIQYF.

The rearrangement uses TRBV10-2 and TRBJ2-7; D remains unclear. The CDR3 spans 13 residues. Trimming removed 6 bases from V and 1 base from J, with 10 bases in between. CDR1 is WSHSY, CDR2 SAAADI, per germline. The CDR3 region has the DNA TGCGCCAGCAGCGGCAGTAGATCCTACGAGCAGTACTTC. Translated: CASSGSRSYEQYF.

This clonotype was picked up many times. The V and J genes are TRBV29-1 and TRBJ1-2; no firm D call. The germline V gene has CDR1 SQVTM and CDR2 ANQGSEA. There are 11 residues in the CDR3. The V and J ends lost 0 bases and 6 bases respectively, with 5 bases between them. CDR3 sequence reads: CSVEDLDGYTF. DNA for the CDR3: TGCAGCGTTGAAGATCTGGATGGCTACACCTTC.

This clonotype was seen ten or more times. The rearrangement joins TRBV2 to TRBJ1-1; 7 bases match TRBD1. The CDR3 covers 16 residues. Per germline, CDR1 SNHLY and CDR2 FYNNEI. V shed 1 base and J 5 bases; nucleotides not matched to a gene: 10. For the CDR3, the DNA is TGTGCCAGCAGTGAAGGAGTCCGAGAGGGGGCTACTGAAGCTTTCTTT. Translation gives CASSEGVREGATEAFF.